These T cell receptor beta chains were read from a single sample in a study of CD8+ T cells in alopecia areata. Here immunoSEQ multiplex PCR was the method, and the copy in TCRdb shows in-frame clones only, minus some. The sample holds 150,000 to 200,000 clones, 65% to 75% seen once. This material consisted of CD8+ T cells sorted from blood, taken at week 0. Source of these receptors: a human donor with alopecia areata. Each CDR3 is given with its conserved first and last residue. D genes are given only for firm matches. Where a row states a size, it is once, few, many or the class of an expanded clone; other rows omit it.

v_gene	abundance	j_gene	d_gene	CDR3nt	CDR3aa
TRBV6-1	-	TRBJ2-7	-	TGTGCCAGCAGTGAGGACCACGAGCAGTACTTC	CASSEDHEQYF
TRBV29-1	few	TRBJ1-2	-	TGCAGCGTTGAAGATCAGGTTGGGGGGAACTATGGCTACACCTTC	CSVEDQVGGNYGYTF
TRBV2	few	TRBJ1-1	-	TGTGCCAGCAGTGACCAGACAGGAAACACTGAAGCTTTCTTT	CASSDQTGNTEAFF
TRBV5-1	-	TRBJ2-7	-	TGCGCCAGCAGGAGGGACCCTGGCTCCTACGAGCAGTACTTC	CASRRDPGSYEQYF
TRBV19	-	TRBJ2-7	TRBD1	TGTGCCAGTAGTCCTCGGGACAGGCGAGCCTACGAGCAGTACTTC	CASSPRDRRAYEQYF
TRBV27	few	TRBJ2-3	-	TGTGCCAGCAGTTTATACGTAGCCACGAGCACAGATACGCAGTATTTT	CASSLYVATSTDTQYF
TRBV29-1	-	TRBJ1-2	-	TGCAGCGTTCCAAAACCCGGGACGGCGTATGGCTACACCTTC	CSVPKPGTAYGYTF
TRBV5-1	-	TRBJ2-7	TRBD2	TGCGCCAGCAGCTTGACTAGCGGGTACGAGCAGTACTTC	CASSLTSGYEQYF
TRBV5-6	-	TRBJ2-3	-	TGTGCCAGCAGCGGCGGGTCAGGGTTTGATACGCAGTATTTT	CASSGGSGFDTQYF
TRBV30	-	TRBJ2-7	-	TGTGCCTGGTCGGGAGTGGGGGGAGTCTACGAGCAGTACTTC	CAWSGVGGVYEQYF
TRBV27	few	TRBJ2-7	-	TGTGCCAGCAGCCCCAACTCCTACGAGCAGTACTTC	CASSPNSYEQYF
TRBV2	-	TRBJ2-5	-	TGTGCCAGCAGTCCTCCCTATAAAGAGACCCAGTACTTC	CASSPPYKETQYF
TRBV4-1	-	TRBJ1-5	-	TGCGCCAGCAGCCAAACCGGAGATAGCAATCAGCCCCAGCATTTT	CASSQTGDSNQPQHF
TRBV11-2	-	TRBJ2-5	-	TGTGCCAGCAGCTTCGGGACATTTCCCCAAGAGACCCAGTACTTC	CASSFGTFPQETQYF
TRBV30	-	TRBJ2-1	-	TGTGCCTGGAGTGACGGTGAGCAGTTCTTC	CAWSDGEQFF
TRBV6-1	-	TRBJ2-7	-	TGTGCCAGCACCACGGGGGGCGGCTACGAGCAGTACTTC	CASTTGGGYEQYF
TRBV5-6	-	TRBJ2-2	-	TGTGCCAGCAGCTTGGGGGGCGGGGAGCTGTTTTTT	CASSLGGGELFF
TRBV29-1	few	TRBJ2-3	-	TGCAGCGCCCCGGAGAGGAGGGGTGAATATACGCAGTATTTT	CSAPERRGEYTQYF
TRBV29-1	once	TRBJ2-1	-	TGCAGCGTTAATCAGGATGAGCAGTTCTTC	CSVNQDEQFF
TRBV4-1	few	TRBJ2-5	-	TGCGCCAGCAGCCAACCAGGCACCGGTGAGACCCAGTACTTC	CASSQPGTGETQYF
TRBV28	-	TRBJ2-6	-	TGTGCCAGCAGTTACCCCTTACAGGGTGCTGGGGCCAACGTCCTGACTTTC	CASSYPLQGAGANVLTF
TRBV29-1	-	TRBJ2-1	-	TGCAGCGTTCCGCCGGGCACACAAAACAATGAGCAGTTCTTC	CSVPPGTQNNEQFF
TRBV7-8	-	TRBJ2-7	-	TGTGCCAGCAGCTTATCTAACGAGCAGTACTTC	CASSLSNEQYF
TRBV27	-	TRBJ2-7	-	TGTGCCAGCAGTTTAGGAGGGCGTGCCTACGAGCAGTACTTC	CASSLGGRAYEQYF
TRBV5-1	once	TRBJ1-5	TRBD1	TGCGCCAGCAGCTTGCGTCAGGGGGAACAGCCCCAGCATTTT	CASSLRQGEQPQHF
TRBV27	-	TRBJ1-1	-	TGTGCCAGCAGTTCGAAAAACCCCCAGCTAGAAGCTTTCTTT	CASSSKNPQLEAFF
TRBV7-9	-	TRBJ2-5	-	TGTGCCAGCCACTATAGAGAGACCCAGTACTTC	CASHYRETQYF
TRBV30	-	TRBJ2-7	-	TGTGCCTGGAGCCGGGCCCCCGGGGAGAACGAGCAGTACTTC	CAWSRAPGENEQYF
TRBV11-2	-	TRBJ2-5	TRBD1	TGTGCCAGCAGCCCGGGACAGTTCCAAGAGACCCAGTACTTC	CASSPGQFQETQYF
TRBV12-5	-	TRBJ2-3	TRBD1	TGTGCTAGTGGTGGGGACAGAAGTACAGATACGCAGTATTTT	CASGGDRSTDTQYF
TRBV2	once	TRBJ2-7	-	TGTGCCAGCATGGGGGGCAGGTACGAGCAGTACTTC	CASMGGRYEQYF
TRBV13	-	TRBJ2-5	TRBD2	TGTGCCAGCAGGGATTCAAGCGGGGGGGCTAGGGAGACCCAGTACTTC	CASRDSSGGARETQYF
TRBV2	-	TRBJ2-3	-	TGTGCCAGCTGTGAGGGTGGGAGTAGCACAGATACGCAGTATTTT	CASCEGGSSTDTQYF
TRBV7-2	-	TRBJ2-1	TRBD2	TGTGCCAGCAGCTTTGCGGCTAGCGGGGGGGCCGTCAATGAGCAGTTCTTC	CASSFAASGGAVNEQFF
TRBV29-1	-	TRBJ2-6	TRBD1	TGCAGCGTCCCAGGGGGTCAATCTGGGGCCAACGTCCTGACTTTC	CSVPGGQSGANVLTF
TRBV13	-	TRBJ2-3	TRBD2	TGTGCCAGCGGCCCCCCACTAGCGGGGACCACAGATACGCAGTATTTT	CASGPPLAGTTDTQYF
TRBV6-1	-	TRBJ2-6	-	TGTGCCAGCAGTGAAGGGGGTTACTCTGGGGCCAACGTCCTGACTTTC	CASSEGGYSGANVLTF
TRBV5-1	-	TRBJ1-5	-	TGCGCCAGCAGCTTGGTCCCGGCAGGGGTAAATCAGCCCCAGCATTTT	CASSLVPAGVNQPQHF
TRBV5-1	few	TRBJ2-3	TRBD2	TGCGCCAGCAGCTTGGTGACTAGCAGAGATACGCAGTATTTT	CASSLVTSRDTQYF
TRBV7-9	-	TRBJ2-7	TRBD1	TGTGCCAGCGGACAGGGCTCCTACGAGCAGTACTTC	CASGQGSYEQYF
TRBV11-2	few	TRBJ1-2	-	TGTGCCAGCAGCTTAAATGTGTTGGGCTCTAACTATGGCTACACCTTC	CASSLNVLGSNYGYTF
TRBV29-1	once	TRBJ2-7	-	TGCAGCGTCTACGGGGAAGGCCTAACGAACGAGCAGTACTTC	CSVYGEGLTNEQYF
TRBV6-1	few	TRBJ2-7	TRBD1	TGTGCCAGCAGTGAAGACGGGACAGGGGGCGGCTACGAGCAGTACTTC	CASSEDGTGGGYEQYF
TRBV27	few	TRBJ1-1	-	TGTGCCAGCAGTTTAGTGGGGTCGGGCACTGAAGCTTTCTTT	CASSLVGSGTEAFF
TRBV5-6	few	TRBJ1-1	-	TGTGCCAGCAGCTTGGAGTTTACGAACACTGAAGCTTTCTTT	CASSLEFTNTEAFF
TRBV7-9	-	TRBJ2-5	-	TGTGCCAGCAGCATACTCAGGGGACGGCAAGAGACCCAGTACTTC	CASSILRGRQETQYF
TRBV7-9	-	TRBJ1-2	TRBD1	TGTGCCAGCAGCCCCAGACAGGGTTACTATGGCTACACCTTC	CASSPRQGYYGYTF
TRBV5-1	-	TRBJ1-2	-	TGCGCCAGCAGCTTGCCAGGGTTGGATGGCTACACCTTC	CASSLPGLDGYTF
TRBV4-1	-	TRBJ2-7	TRBD1	TGCGCCAGCAGCCAAGGGTGGGACAGCTCCTACGAGCAGTACTTC	CASSQGWDSSYEQYF
TRBV29-1	-	TRBJ2-7	-	TGCAGCGTTGAATCCCAGATCCCCTACGAGCAGTACTTC	CSVESQIPYEQYF
TRBV7-8	-	TRBJ1-1	-	TGTGCCAGCAGCCTTCGCGGTGAAGCTTTCTTT	CASSLRGEAFF
TRBV10-3	-	TRBJ2-5	TRBD1	TGTGCCATCAGCGATGGACAGGGAGAAGAGACCCAGTACTTC	CAISDGQGEETQYF
TRBV30	-	TRBJ1-1	-	TGTGCCTGGAGACTCGGTATGAACACTGAAGCTTTCTTT	CAWRLGMNTEAFF
TRBV18	-	TRBJ1-1	-	TGTGCCAGCTCACCAGAGTTGAGGGGGGACTCAAGGACTGAAGCTTTCTTT	CASSPELRGDSRTEAFF
TRBV5-6	few	TRBJ2-7	TRBD1	TGTGCCAGCAGCCTAGGACAGGCCTCCTACGAGCAGTACTTC	CASSLGQASYEQYF